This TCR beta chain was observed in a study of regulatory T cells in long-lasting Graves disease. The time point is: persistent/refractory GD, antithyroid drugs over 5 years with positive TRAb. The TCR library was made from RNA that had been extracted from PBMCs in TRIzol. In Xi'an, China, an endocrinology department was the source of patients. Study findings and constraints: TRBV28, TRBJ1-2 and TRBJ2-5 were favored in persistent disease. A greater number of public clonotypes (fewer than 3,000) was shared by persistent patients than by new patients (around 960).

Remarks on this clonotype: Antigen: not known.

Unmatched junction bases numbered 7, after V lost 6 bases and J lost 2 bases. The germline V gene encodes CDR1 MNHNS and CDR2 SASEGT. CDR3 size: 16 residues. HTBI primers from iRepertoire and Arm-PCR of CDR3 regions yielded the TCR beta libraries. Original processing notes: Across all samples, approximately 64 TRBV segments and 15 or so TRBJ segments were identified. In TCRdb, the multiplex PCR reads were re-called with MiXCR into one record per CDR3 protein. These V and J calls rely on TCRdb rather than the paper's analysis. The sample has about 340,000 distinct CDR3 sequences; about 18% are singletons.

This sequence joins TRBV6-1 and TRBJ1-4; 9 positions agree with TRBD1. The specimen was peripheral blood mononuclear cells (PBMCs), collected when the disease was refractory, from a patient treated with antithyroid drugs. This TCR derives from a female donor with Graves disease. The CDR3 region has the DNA TGTGCCAGCAGGCCGGGACAGGGAGCGACTAATGAAAAACTGTTTTTT. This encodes CASRPGQGATNEKLFF.